Listed here are 27 T cell receptor beta chains from one sample, sequenced in a study of control samples from healthy donors and cancer patients. Data came from immunoSEQ multiplex PCR; TCRdb stores just in-frame clones and leaves some out. Across about 210,000 clones, the top ten clones capture under 2.5% of the sample. Sequences were obtained from blood. These receptors all stem from a woman aged 25 to 39 in good health.

The chain combines TRBV21-1 with TRBJ1-5; the table's D call, TRBD1, has no DNA check behind it. TRBV21-1 is classified as a pseudogene. CDR3 size: 11 residues. CDR3 sequence (DNA): TGTGCCAGCACAATAGGACAGGAACAGCATTTT. It is translated as CASTIGQEQHF.

The rearrangement joins TRBV12-3 or TRBV12-4 to TRBJ1-5, with D maybe TRBD1 (5 bases). This CDR3 has 13 residues. The V end lost 6 bases, the J end lost 4 bases, and 10 bases lay between the germline ends. CDR3 in amino acids: CASSLGRNQPQHF. The CDR3 nucleotides are TGTGCCAGCAGCCTGGGACGGAATCAGCCCCAGCATTTT.

V gene TRBV5-1 combines with J gene TRBJ1-3; perhaps TRBD1 as D (6 bases). Germline V lookup: CDR1 SGHRS, CDR2 YFSETQ. The CDR3 spans 16 residues. Trimming shortened V by 1 base and J by 4 bases, and 15 bases separated the two germline ends. The CDR3 protein is CASSLRGDLEGNTIYF. In DNA, the CDR3 is TGCGCCAGCAGCTTGAGGGGGGACCTGGAAGGAAACACCATATATTTT. The variable domain in full, completed from reference TRBV5-1 and TRBJ1-3, reads KAGVTQTPRYLIKTRGQQVTLSCSPISGHRSVSWYQQTPGQGLQFLFEYFSETQRNKGNFPGRFSGRQFSNSRSEMNVSTLELGDSALYLCASSLRGDLEGNTIYFGEGSWLTVV.

The chain is built from TRBV5-8 and TRBJ1-2; no reliable D call. Germline-derived CDR1 and CDR2 are SGHTS and YDEGEE. V lost 5 bases and J lost 0, with 8 bases in between. CDR3 size: 13 residues. DNA of the CDR3: TGTGCCAGCAGAGGAGTCTCTAACTATGGCTACACCTTC. It is translated as CASRGVSNYGYTF.

This chain uses TRBV29-1 with TRBJ1-2, with no clear D. The CDR3 is 16 residues long. Germline V CDR1 and CDR2: SQVTM, ANQGSEA. The germline V and J ends were trimmed by 4 bases and 0 bases, with 18 bases remaining between them. This chain's CDR3 is CSVAEPPFLSNYGYTF. CDR3 DNA sequence: TGCAGCGTTGCCGAACCTCCATTTCTATCTAACTATGGCTACACCTTC.

The chain recombines TRBV6-5 with TRBJ1-1; TRBD1 might be the D (5 bases). V lost 5 bases and J 4 bases, leaving 11 bases between the germline ends. The CDR3 has 13 residues. In germline, CDR1 is MNHEY, CDR2 SVGAGI. The CDR3 region has the DNA TGTGCCAGCAGTAGCCCCGGGGCCACTGAAGCTTTCTTT. Translation: CASSSPGATEAFF.

The chain's CDR3 is CASSRTPQPQHF. CDR3 coding DNA: TGTGCCAGCAGCCGGACTCCTCAGCCCCAGCATTTT. This chain links TRBV12-3 or TRBV12-4 with TRBJ1-5; no firm D call. The CDR3 extends over 12 amino acids. V lost 6 bases and J 6 bases, leaving 9 bases between the germline ends.

The genes are TRBV7-9 and TRBJ1-1, with D perhaps TRBD1 (6 bases). Germline values: CDR1 SEHNR, CDR2 FQNEAQ (reference sequence). V dropped 0 bases and J dropped 1 base, with 18 bases sitting between them. This CDR3 is 18 amino acids long. CDR3 residues: CASSLARRGIGGNTEAFF. CDR3 coding DNA: TGTGCCAGCAGCTTAGCGAGAAGGGGGATTGGCGGGAACACTGAAGCTTTCTTT.

The chain couples TRBV28 to TRBJ2-7; TRBD1 aligns across 8 bases. This CDR3 region has 14 residues. Losses at the gene ends were 6 bases for V and 3 bases for J; bases not matched to a gene: 7. Germline V gene lookup returns CDR1 MDHEN and CDR2 SYDVKM. The CDR3 DNA reads as TGTGCCAGCAGCTCAGGACAGGGAGGCTACGAGCAGTACTTC. Protein: CASSSGQGGYEQYF.

The V gene is TRBV6-5, the J gene TRBJ2-3; D is ambiguous. This CDR3 has 11 amino acids. V was shortened by 8 bases and J by 0 bases, with 3 bases between the two germline ends. The V gene's germline CDR1 is MNHEY and CDR2 SVGAGI. This CDR3 reads CASASTDTQYF. The CDR3 DNA follows: TGTGCCAGCGCTAGCACAGATACGCAGTATTTT.

The chain carries TRBV10-3 and TRBJ2-5; D remains ambiguous. Trimming pared 3 bases from V and 2 bases from J, leaving 7 bases between. This CDR3 is built from 13 residues. Looked up from germline, CDR1 is ENHRY and CDR2 is SYGVKD. Written as DNA, the CDR3 is TGTGCCATCAGTGAAGTAGAGCAAGAGACCCAGTACTTC. Translating gives CAISEVEQETQYF.

V gene TRBV19 combines with J gene TRBJ1-6, with 8 bases that match TRBD1. Trimming cost V 6 bases and J 1 base; bases outside gene matches: 5. CDR1 and CDR2 (germline): LNHDA, SQIVND (reference sequence). The CDR3 runs 16 residues. The CDR3 nucleotides read TGTGCCAGTAGGGACAGGGAGAGATCCTATAATTCACCCCTCCACTTT. Protein product: CASRDRERSYNSPLHF.

The chain combines TRBV6-2 or TRBV6-3 with TRBJ1-5; D not resolved. Germline assignment: CDR1 MNHEY and CDR2 SVGEGT. Trimming cost V 3 bases and J 0 bases, with 15 bases left between them. This CDR3 is built from 17 residues. The chain's CDR3 is CASSYDGNLYSNQPQHF. In DNA, the CDR3 is TGTGCCAGCAGTTATGACGGAAACTTATATAGCAATCAGCCCCAGCATTTT.

This chain joins TRBV24-1 and TRBJ1-6; the D is unclear. In germline, CDR1 is KGHDR, CDR2 SFDVKD. Deletions cut 3 bases from V and 9 bases from J, with 32 bases between. This CDR3 contains 21 residues. In DNA form, the CDR3 reads TGTGCCACCAGTGATATCCCAGATTATACCCCGCATTTGAGTGTGGGTTCACCCCTCCACTTT. Translating it yields CATSDIPDYTPHLSVGSPLHF.

The chain has TRBV28 and TRBJ2-7, with D maybe TRBD2 (7 bases). CDR1 MDHEN and CDR2 SYDVKM come from the germline V gene. With 3 bases removed from V and 3 bases from J, the gap between germline ends came to 15 bases. The CDR3 contains 15 residues. For the CDR3, the DNA is TGTGCCAGCAGTTTGGGGGGGGCCAGAGGCTACGAGCAGTACTTC. Its protein product is CASSLGGARGYEQYF. Complete variable domain (other parts from reference TRBV28 and TRBJ2-7): DVKVTQSSRYLVKRTGEKVFLECVQDMDHENMFWYRQDPGLGLRLIYFSYDVKMKEKGDIPEGYSVSREKKERFSLILESASTNQTSMYLCASSLGGARGYEQYFGPGTRLTVT.

The chain combines TRBV7-2 with TRBJ1-1; D is uncertain. Germline lookup yields CDR1 SGHTA and CDR2 FQGNSA. Deletions cut 5 bases from V and 0 bases from J, with 13 bases between. CDR3 length equals 15 residues. The CDR3 spells CASSVRAPVNTEAFF. The CDR3 DNA reads TGTGCCAGCAGCGTACGGGCTCCGGTGAACACTGAAGCTTTCTTT.

The genes are TRBV5-1 and TRBJ1-4; possible D gene TRBD1, 5 bases. The length of the CDR3 is 13 residues. CDR1 and CDR2 (germline): SGHRS, YFSETQ. V was clipped by 3 bases and J by 11 bases, with 14 bases between them. CDR3 in DNA: TGCGCCAGCAGCTACGGGGGAGGTATGAAACTGTTTTTT. Translating gives CASSYGGGMKLFF.

The chain has TRBV5-1 and TRBJ2-7; 8 bases map to TRBD2. The CDR3 has 14 amino acids. V dropped 4 bases and J dropped 0; count of bases not matched to a gene: 3. Germline V gene data show CDR1 as SGHRS and CDR2 as YFSETQ. The DNA for the CDR3 is TGCGCCAGCAGCCACGGGACTAGCTCCTACGAGCAGTACTTC. It encodes CASSHGTSSYEQYF.

The chain recombines TRBV18 with TRBJ1-5, with D perhaps matching TRBD1 (5 bases). This CDR3 region has 14 residues. The germline V and J ends were trimmed by 2 bases and 6 bases, with 11 bases remaining between them. Germline CDR1 reads KGHSH; CDR2 reads LQKENI. In DNA, the CDR3 is TGTGCCAGCTCACCAAGTCAGGGAAGTCAGCCCCAGCATTTT. It translates to CASSPSQGSQPQHF. Full variable domain (missing parts from reference TRBV18 and TRBJ1-5): NAGVMQNPRHLVRRRGQEARLRCSPMKGHSHVYWYRQLPEEGLKFMVYLQKENIIDESGMPKERFSAEFPKEGPSILRIQQVVRGDSAAYFCASSPSQGSQPQHFGDGTRLSIL.

The chain employs TRBV9 and TRBJ1-2; D perhaps matches TRBD1 (5 bases). The CDR3 spans 12 residues. Germline CDR1 SGDLS, CDR2 YYNGEE. V was trimmed by 3 bases and J by 7 bases, leaving 10 bases between them. DNA of the CDR3: TGTGCCAGCAGCGGGGGGACGATTGGCTACACCTTC. Amino acids: CASSGGTIGYTF.

Written as DNA, the CDR3 is TGTGCCAGCAGGAGGATGGGGTATGAAAAACTGTTTTTT. It specifies CASRRMGYEKLFF. This chain uses TRBV12-3 or TRBV12-4 with TRBJ1-4; D unresolved. V dropped 6 bases and J dropped 6 bases, with 11 bases sitting between them. This CDR3 spans 13 amino acids.

V gene TRBV5-1 combines with J gene TRBJ1-2, with D perhaps TRBD1 (5 bases). Germline values: CDR1 SGHRS, CDR2 YFSETQ. The CDR3 runs 13 residues. V was shortened by 5 bases and J by 3 bases, with 11 bases between the two germline ends. The CDR3 nucleotides read TGCGCCAGCAGATTAGTGACAGACTATGGCTACACCTTC. Translating it yields CASRLVTDYGYTF.

The rearrangement links TRBV6-1 to TRBJ2-7; 7 nucleotides match TRBD1. The CDR3 covers 14 residues. V lost 3 bases to trimming and J lost 3 bases; unmatched junction nucleotides: 5. CDR1 MNHNS and CDR2 SASEGT come from the germline V gene. As DNA, the CDR3 is TGTGCCAGCAGTGAGGGATACAGGGGCTACGAGCAGTACTTC. This translates into CASSEGYRGYEQYF.

The CDR3 loop is CASSLGTPGTDTQYF. The CDR3 DNA is TGCGCCAGCAGCCTTGGGACGCCGGGCACAGATACGCAGTATTTT. V is TRBV5-1 and J is TRBJ2-3; either TRBD1 or TRBD2 may supply D (5 bases each). CDR3 size: 15 residues. CDR1 and CDR2 from the germline V gene are SGHRS and YFSETQ. The ends were cut back, 4 bases at V and 1 base at J, with 13 bases in the middle.

V gene TRBV11-2 combines with J gene TRBJ2-7; perhaps D is TRBD1 or TRBD2 (6 bases each). CDR1 SGHAT and CDR2 FQNNGV come from the germline V gene. The CDR3 spans 14 residues. V was shortened by 0 bases and J by 6 bases, with 12 bases between the two germline ends. The chain's CDR3 is CASSLERGVGEQYF. The CDR3 DNA follows: TGTGCCAGCAGCTTAGAGAGGGGGGTAGGCGAGCAGTACTTC.

With regard to this clone: This same CDR3 is encoded by further DNA sequences in the sample. The chain carries TRBV18 and TRBJ2-7; 7 bases agree with TRBD1. The V gene end was trimmed by 2 bases and the J gene end by 3 bases; junction bases not matched to a gene: 4. The CDR3 runs to 14 residues. Germline values: CDR1 KGHSH, CDR2 LQKENI. CDR3 protein: CASSPRQGVYEQYF. Written as DNA, the CDR3 is TGTGCCAGCTCACCAAGACAGGGTGTCTACGAGCAGTACTTC.

The chain couples TRBV7-2 to TRBJ1-5; D remains ambiguous. The CDR3 covers 13 residues. Per the germline V gene, CDR1 is SGHTA and CDR2 is FQGNSA. The V end lost 0 bases, the J end lost 9 bases, and 9 bases lay between the germline ends. CDR3 sequence reads: CASSLASRGPQHF. The CDR3 coding sequence is TGTGCCAGCAGCTTAGCTAGTAGAGGGCCCCAGCATTTT.